The 10 T cell receptor beta chains listed next were all sequenced from one sample in a study of T cells expressing NK-cell markers (dated by TCRdb to about 2020). Preparation of the library involved 5' RACE. Sequencing took place on an Illumina HiSeq 2000. The reads underwent TCRdb reprocessing, giving one record for each CDR3 protein sequence and no DNA. The sample's own table lists roughly 300,000 distinct CDR3 sequences. The ten largest clonotypes hold around 3.9% of the sample. Sequencing was done on a sample of blood T cells: a sorted CD56 or NKG2C T cell subset, CD4+ or CD8+ T cells, or bulk PBMC T cells (not recorded which). The receptors originated from a woman between 18 and 75 years old in good health.

V and J are TRBV14 and TRBJ2-3. The CDR3 is made up of 13 amino acids. CDR1 SGHDN and CDR2 FVKESK come from the germline V gene. The CDR3 protein is CASSQDWTRTQYF.

V usage is TRBV7-8 and J usage is TRBJ2-1; TCRdb gives TRBD2 as the D gene, but with no DNA this cannot be confirmed. There are 15 residues in the CDR3. The germline CDR1 and CDR2 sequences are SGHVS and FQNEAQ. CDR3 amino acids: CASSLRAGGPWEQFF.

The rearrangement links TRBV20-1 to TRBJ1-6. Germline lookup yields CDR1 DFQATT and CDR2 SNEGSKA (reference sequence). The CDR3 consists of 14 residues. This CDR3 is CSARPQIVNSPLHF.

The chain recombines TRBV29-1 with TRBJ1-4; lacking DNA, the TRBD1 call made by TCRdb goes unchecked. The CDR3 is 14 residues long. In germline, CDR1 is SQVTM, CDR2 ANQGSEA. This chain's CDR3 is CSVRYRVSNEKLFF.

The V gene is TRBV19, the J gene TRBJ2-5; the TCRdb D gene call, TRBD1, has no DNA to confirm it. CDR1 and CDR2 (germline): LNHDA, SQIVND (reference sequence). This CDR3 is 15 amino acids long. CDR3 region: CASRHDRDRVETQYF.

The chain joins TRBV7-3 to TRBJ2-1. CDR3 length: 11 amino acids. Germline V gives CDR1 SGHTA, CDR2 FQGTGA. The CDR3 here is CASSFRNEQFF. Using reference TRBV7-3 and TRBJ2-1 for the parts outside the CDR3, the full variable domain is GAGVSQTPSNKVTEKGKYVELRCDPISGHTALYWYRQSLGQGPEFLIYFQGTGAADDSGLPNDRFFAVRPEGSVSTLKIQRTERGDSAVYLCASSFRNEQFFGPGTRLTVL.

This chain connects TRBV20-1 to TRBJ2-1; TCRdb calls TRBD2, which cannot be checked without DNA. The germline V gene encodes CDR1 DFQATT and CDR2 SNEGSKA (reference sequence). The CDR3 totals 15 residues. The chain's CDR3 is CSAERSGGPNNEQFF.

The chain uses TRBV20-1 and TRBJ2-5; lacking DNA, the TRBD1 call made by TCRdb goes unchecked. Germline V gives CDR1 DFQATT, CDR2 SNEGSKA (reference sequence). This CDR3 spans 14 amino acids. The chain's CDR3 is CSANRGPVQETQYF.

The gene calls are TRBV4-3 and TRBJ2-3. Looked up from germline, CDR1 is LGHNA and CDR2 is YSLEER. The CDR3 totals 15 residues. CDR3 sequence: CASSQVGSWGDTQYF.

The chain employs TRBV12-3 or TRBV12-4 and TRBJ2-5; TCRdb's D call, TRBD1, is unchecked because there is no DNA. The CDR3 has 15 amino acids. The CDR3 protein is CASSFWTGVGETQYF.